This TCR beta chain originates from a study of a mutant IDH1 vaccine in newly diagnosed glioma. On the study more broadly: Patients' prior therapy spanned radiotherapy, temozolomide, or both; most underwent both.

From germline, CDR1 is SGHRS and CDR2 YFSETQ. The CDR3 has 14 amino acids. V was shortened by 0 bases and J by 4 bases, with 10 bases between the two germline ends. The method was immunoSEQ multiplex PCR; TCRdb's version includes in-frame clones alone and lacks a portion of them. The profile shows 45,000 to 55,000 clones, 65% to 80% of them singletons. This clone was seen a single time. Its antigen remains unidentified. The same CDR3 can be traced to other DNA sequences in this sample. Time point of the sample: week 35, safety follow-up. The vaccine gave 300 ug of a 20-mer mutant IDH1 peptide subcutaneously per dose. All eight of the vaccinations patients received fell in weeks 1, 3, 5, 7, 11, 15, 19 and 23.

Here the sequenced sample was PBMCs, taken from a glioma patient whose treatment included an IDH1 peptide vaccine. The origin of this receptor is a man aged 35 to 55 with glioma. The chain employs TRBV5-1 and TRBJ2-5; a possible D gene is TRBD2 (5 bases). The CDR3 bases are TGCGCCAGCAGCTTGGTGTCAGGAGGAGAGACCCAGTACTTC. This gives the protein CASSLVSGGETQYF.